This TCR beta chain was obtained from a study of T cells in tuberculosis. In the study overall: IGRA-negative adolescents, IGRA-positive adolescents with latent tuberculosis and adults with active tuberculosis formed this South African cohort.

Looked up from germline, CDR1 is SNHLY and CDR2 is FYNNEI. The V segment lost 5 bases and the J segment 1 base; nucleotides outside the gene matches: 2. The CDR3 contains 15 residues. To note about this clone: Antigen unknown.

Produced via immunoSEQ multiplex PCR; TCRdb's table is partial and in-frame only. This sample carries 30,000 or so clones, roughly 89% of them seen once, and the ten largest clones take 5.5% to 7.5%. Study observations and caveats: Active tuberculosis cases were adults; controls were adolescents.

The receptor's source is a donor aged 5-35 years with latent tuberculosis or without tuberculosis infection. The sequenced sample consisted of PBMCs. The rearrangement joins TRBV2 to TRBJ2-7; 13 positions agree with TRBD2. The CDR3 sequence: CASSWTSGGSYEQYF. The DNA of the CDR3 is TGTGCCAGCAGTTGGACTAGCGGGGGATCCTACGAGCAGTACTTC.